This entry lists 9 T cell receptor beta chains sequenced from one sample in a study of T cells in Graves' hyperthyroidism and ophthalmopathy. Regions amplified from RNA transcripts were the TCR beta CDR3 regions. HTBI primers were used for first-round RT-PCR of the TCR CDR3. TCRdb reprocessed the multiplex PCR reads via MiXCR and lists one record per CDR3 protein. Of around 600,000 distinct CDR3 sequences listed, 14% were seen once; the top ten hold under 15%. Sequenced: blood. Receptor source: a woman in her 50s with Graves' ophthalmopathy.

Ten or more counts support this clonotype. The chain combines TRBV7-9 with TRBJ1-1, with a weak D call TRBD1 (6 bases). Per germline, CDR1 SEHNR and CDR2 FQNEAQ (reference sequence). The CDR3 covers 15 residues. V was pared by 5 bases and J by 5 bases, with 18 bases between. The chain's CDR3 is CASSPSPRGSTEAFF. Written as DNA, the CDR3 is TGTGCCAGCAGCCCTTCCCCCAGGGGTAGTACTGAAGCTTTCTTT. The variable domain in full, with the rest retrieved from reference TRBV7-9 and TRBJ1-1, is DTGVSQNPRHKITKRGQNVTFRCDPISEHNRLYWYRQTLGQGPEFLTYFQNEAQLEKSRLLSDRFSAERPKGSFSTLEIQRTEQGDSAMYLCASSPSPRGSTEAFFGQGTRLTVV.

Concerning this clonotype itself: This sequence may be a read error, since a much larger clone differs from it by one base. The missing conserved phenylalanine or tryptophan at the end of this CDR3 makes a read error likely. The gene calls are TRBV20-1 and TRBJ2-1; 7 bases align to TRBD1. Trimming at V came to 1 base and at J to 6 bases, leaving 6 bases not matched to a gene. The CDR3 contains 14 residues. Germline CDR1 DFQATT, CDR2 SNEGSKA (reference sequence). This CDR3 is CSARARTGVNEQFL. CDR3 DNA: TGCAGTGCTAGAGCTCGTACAGGGGTCAATGAGCAGTTCTTA.

This sequence joins TRBV5-1 and TRBJ2-1; 8 bases agree with TRBD1. Germline V gene lookup returns CDR1 SGHRS and CDR2 YFSETQ. This CDR3 has 14 amino acids. V shed 7 bases, J shed 9 bases, and the junction held 12 bases outside the gene matches. The CDR3 DNA sequence: TGCGCCAGCGGCCACGGACAGGGTTTGGGTGAGCAGTTCTTC. Translated, it gives CASGHGQGLGEQFF.

This clonotype was observed at least ten times. The chain links TRBV28 to TRBJ1-1; D ambiguous. Per germline, CDR1 MDHEN and CDR2 SYDVKM. The ends were cut back, 3 bases at V and 7 bases at J, with 6 bases in the middle. The CDR3 extends over 11 amino acids. The CDR3, as DNA: TGTGCCAGCAGTTTGTCGGGTGAAGCTTTCTTT. Amino acids: CASSLSGEAFF.

This clonotype was recorded many times. J is TRBJ2-7 and V is TRBV6-2 or TRBV6-3; the match to TRBD1 covers 9 bases. This CDR3 is 14 amino acids long. Germline trimming cut 10 bases from V and 4 bases from J; bases unmatched to any gene: 11. Germline V gene sequence: CDR1 MNHEY, CDR2 SVGEGT. The CDR3 loop reads CATTRPGQGYEQYF. The CDR3 region has the DNA TGTGCCACCACGCGGCCGGGACAGGGATACGAGCAGTACTTC.

The chain is built from TRBV6-1 and TRBJ2-1; perhaps D is TRBD1 or TRBD2 (5 bases each). The V end lost 4 bases, the J end lost 0 bases, and 10 bases lay between the germline ends. Germline V gene data show CDR1 as MNHNS and CDR2 as SASEGT. This CDR3 has 15 residues. In nucleotides, the CDR3 is TGTGCCAGCAGTGTCTGGGGGAGCTCCTACAATGAGCAGTTCTTC. Protein: CASSVWGSSYNEQFF.

This clonotype was counted ten times or more. This chain connects TRBV10-3 to TRBJ1-5; D gene unclear. The germline V and J ends were trimmed by 4 bases and 7 bases, with 8 bases remaining between them. This CDR3 contains 12 residues. The germline gives CDR1 ENHRY, CDR2 SYGVKD. Written as DNA, the CDR3 is TGTGCCATCAGTGCTGGTCGACAGCCCCAGCATTTT. Amino acid sequence: CAISAGRQPQHF.

There are many counts of this clonotype. The chain carries TRBV2 and TRBJ2-2; TRBD1 matches 9 bases. Looked up from germline, CDR1 is SNHLY and CDR2 is FYNNEI. The CDR3 totals 15 residues. The trim removed 4 bases at V and 6 bases at J, leaving 6 bases unmatched. This chain's CDR3 is CASSVGTGTAGELFF. DNA for the CDR3: TGTGCCAGCAGTGTTGGGACAGGGACCGCCGGGGAGCTGTTTTTT.

This clonotype was recorded many times. V usage is TRBV20-1 and J usage is TRBJ2-3; D call uncertain. The CDR3 is made up of 13 amino acids. The germline V and J ends were trimmed by 3 bases and 6 bases, with 13 bases remaining between them. CDR1 and CDR2 (germline): DFQATT, SNEGSKA (reference sequence). In DNA, the CDR3 is TGCAGTGCTAGGCCCTCAGGAACCGATACGCAGTATTTT. Translated: CSARPSGTDTQYF.